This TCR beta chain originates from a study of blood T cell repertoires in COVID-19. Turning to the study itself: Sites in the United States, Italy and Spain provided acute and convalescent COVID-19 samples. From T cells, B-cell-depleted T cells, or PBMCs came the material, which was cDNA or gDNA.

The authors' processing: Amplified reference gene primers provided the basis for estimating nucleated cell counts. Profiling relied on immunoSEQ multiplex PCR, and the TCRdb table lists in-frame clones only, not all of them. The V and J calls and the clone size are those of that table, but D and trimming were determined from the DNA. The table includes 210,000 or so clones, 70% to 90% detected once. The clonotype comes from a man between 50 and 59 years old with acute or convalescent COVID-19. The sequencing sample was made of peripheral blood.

CDR3 region: CASSSTVASGGRTDTQYF. The CDR3 coding sequence is TGTGCCAGCAGCTCCACAGTGGCTAGCGGGGGGCGGACAGATACGCAGTATTTT. The chain is built from TRBV7-9 and TRBJ2-3; 11 bases match TRBD2. CDR1 is SEHNR and CDR2 is FQNEAQ in the germline V gene (reference sequence). Germline trimming cut 4 bases from V and 3 bases from J; bases unmatched to any gene: 12. The CDR3 has 18 residues.